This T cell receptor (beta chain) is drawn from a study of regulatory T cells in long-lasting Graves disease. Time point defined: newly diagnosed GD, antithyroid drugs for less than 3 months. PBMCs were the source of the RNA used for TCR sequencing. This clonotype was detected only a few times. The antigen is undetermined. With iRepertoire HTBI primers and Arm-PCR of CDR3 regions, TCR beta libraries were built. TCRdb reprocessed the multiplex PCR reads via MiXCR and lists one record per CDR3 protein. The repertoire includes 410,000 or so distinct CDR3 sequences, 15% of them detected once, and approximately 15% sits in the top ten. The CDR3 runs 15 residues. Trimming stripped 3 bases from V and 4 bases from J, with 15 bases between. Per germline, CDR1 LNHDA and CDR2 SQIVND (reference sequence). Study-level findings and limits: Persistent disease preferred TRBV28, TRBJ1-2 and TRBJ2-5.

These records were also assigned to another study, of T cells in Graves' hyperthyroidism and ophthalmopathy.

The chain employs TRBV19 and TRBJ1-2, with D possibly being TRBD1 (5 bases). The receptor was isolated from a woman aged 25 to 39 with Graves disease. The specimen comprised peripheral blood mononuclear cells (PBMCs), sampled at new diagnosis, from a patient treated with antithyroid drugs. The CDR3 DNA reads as TGTGCCAGTAGTATTGCCGTGGGGCAGGGCTATGGCTACACCTTC. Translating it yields CASSIAVGQGYGYTF.